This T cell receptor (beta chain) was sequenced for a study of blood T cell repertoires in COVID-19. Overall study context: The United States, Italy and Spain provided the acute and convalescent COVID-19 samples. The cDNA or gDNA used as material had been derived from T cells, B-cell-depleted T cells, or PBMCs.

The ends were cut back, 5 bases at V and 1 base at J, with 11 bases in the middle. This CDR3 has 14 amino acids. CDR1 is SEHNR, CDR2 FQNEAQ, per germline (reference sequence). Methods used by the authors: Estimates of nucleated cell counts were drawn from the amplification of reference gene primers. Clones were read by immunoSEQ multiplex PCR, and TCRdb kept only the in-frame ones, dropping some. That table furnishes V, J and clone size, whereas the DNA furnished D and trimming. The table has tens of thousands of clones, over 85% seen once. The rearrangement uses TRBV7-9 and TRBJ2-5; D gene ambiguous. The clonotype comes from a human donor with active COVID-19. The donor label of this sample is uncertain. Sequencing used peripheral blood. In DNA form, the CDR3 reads TGTGCCAGCAGCCCGGTGGGCCTCCAAGAGACCCAGTACTTC. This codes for CASSPVGLQETQYF.